This entry lists 21 T cell receptor beta chains sequenced from one sample in a study of T cell responses to AZD1222 COVID-19 vaccine listed by TCRdb under 2021. The library was produced with the immunoSEQ multiplex PCR assay. The table was pulled from immuneACCESS by TCRdb, which kept in-frame rearrangements only. Such tables lose some clones; where checked, under half of the loss comes from unresolved V genes, and the rest has no known cause. This sample has 80,000 to 90,000 clones in its table, and about 93% of those were observed once. The ten top clones hold 5.2% of the sample. The time point label, as the study defines it: baseline before first vaccination. The treatment or condition label of this sample denotes: meningococcal conjugate vaccine given as trial control. The specimen was peripheral blood, collected on day 0 of MenACWY control vaccination. These receptors were taken from an adult in good health.

The rearrangement links TRBV28 to TRBJ2-5, with 7 bases aligning to TRBD2. Germline CDR1 reads MDHEN; CDR2 reads SYDVKM. Trimming took 5 bases from V and 5 from J; bases not matched to a gene: 8. CDR3 length: 14 residues. CDR3 residues: CASSTTGGWETQYF. CDR3 in DNA: TGTGCCAGCAGTACCACGGGGGGTTGGGAGACCCAGTACTTC.

This sequence joins TRBV3-1 (or the pseudogene TRBV3-2) and TRBJ1-1; D is unclear. The CDR3 loop spans 15 amino acids. Trimming took 0 bases from V and 4 from J, leaving 12 bases between them. Germline assignment: CDR1 LGHDT and CDR2 YNNKEL (reference sequence). CDR3 in amino acids: CASSQDRQVITEAFF. The CDR3 nucleotides are TGTGCCAGCAGCCAAGATCGACAAGTGATCACTGAAGCTTTCTTT.

The chain recombines TRBV11-2 with TRBJ1-1, with D maybe TRBD1 (5 bases). The CDR3 consists of 14 residues. Germline-derived CDR1 and CDR2 are SGHAT and FQNNGV. The ends were cut back, 5 bases at V and 0 bases at J, with 10 bases in the middle. The CDR3 DNA follows: TGTGCCAGCAGCAGGGACGGACTGAACACTGAAGCTTTCTTT. It yields the protein CASSRDGLNTEAFF.

This chain joins TRBV10-1 and TRBJ1-2, with D perhaps TRBD1 (6 bases). V was shortened by 4 bases and J by 5 bases, with 11 bases between the two germline ends. Germline values: CDR1 WNHNN, CDR2 SYGVQD (reference sequence). CDR3 size: 13 residues. The CDR3 reads CASSADRRYGYTF. The CDR3 DNA is TGCGCCAGCAGTGCCGACAGGAGGTATGGCTACACCTTC.

This rearrangement joins TRBV27 to TRBJ1-6; possibly TRBD1 for D (5 bases). The CDR3 loop spans 16 amino acids. Trimming took off 5 bases at V and 9 bases at J, with 20 bases between the two ends. Germline V gives CDR1 MNHEY, CDR2 SMNVEV (reference sequence). CDR3 nucleotides: TGTGCCAGCAGTCCCCGGCCCGGGGGAGGAAGTTCACCCCTCCACTTT. Amino acid sequence: CASSPRPGGGSSPLHF.

The chain is built from TRBV19 and TRBJ2-7; 9 bases match TRBD1. V shed 5 bases, J shed 6 bases, and the junction held 5 bases outside the gene matches. CDR1 is LNHDA, CDR2 SQIVND, per germline (reference sequence). The CDR3 contains 13 residues. The CDR3 reads CASSQGTGLEQYF. The CDR3 DNA reads TGTGCCAGTAGTCAAGGGACAGGGCTCGAGCAGTACTTC.

This chain uses TRBV5-6 with TRBJ1-2; maybe TRBD1 (5 bases). V was shortened by 2 bases and J by 0 bases, with 11 bases between the two germline ends. Germline V gives CDR1 SGHDT, CDR2 YYEEEE. CDR3 length: 15 residues. The CDR3 protein is CASSLEGTSNYGYTF. CDR3 sequence (DNA): TGTGCCAGCAGCTTAGAGGGGACCTCTAACTATGGCTACACCTTC.

The chain links TRBV9 to TRBJ2-1; a possible D gene is TRBD2 (5 bases). CDR1 is SGDLS and CDR2 is YYNGEE in the germline V gene. V shed 1 base and J shed 6 bases, with 11 bases lying between them. The CDR3 length is 14 residues. The CDR3 sequence: CASSVQDWGNEQFF. The CDR3 DNA sequence: TGTGCCAGCAGCGTACAGGACTGGGGCAATGAGCAGTTCTTC.

J is TRBJ2-1 and V is TRBV4-3, with unresolved D. Germline values: CDR1 LGHNA, CDR2 YSLEER. The CDR3 length is 15 residues. V lost 1 base, J lost 0 bases, and 7 bases lay in between. The CDR3 protein is CASSQGTGSYNEQFF. The CDR3 DNA reads TGCGCCAGCAGCCAAGGGACCGGCTCCTACAATGAGCAGTTCTTC.

This chain uses TRBV25-1 with TRBJ2-3, with a tentative D call TRBD2 (6 bases). V lost 1 base to trimming and J lost 0 bases, with 11 bases between them. The CDR3 length is 16 residues. Germline values: CDR1 MGHDK, CDR2 SYGVNS. Here the CDR3 DNA reads TGTGCCAGCAGTGAATTCACAGGAGGGAGCACAGATACGCAGTATTTT. It is translated as CASSEFTGGSTDTQYF.

V gene TRBV7-8 combines with J gene TRBJ2-5; D might be TRBD1 or TRBD2, each matching 5 bases. This CDR3 contains 12 residues. Germline V gives CDR1 SGHVS, CDR2 FQNEAQ. Trimming removed 3 bases from V and 9 bases from J, with 11 bases in between. The CDR3 protein is CASSLPGRAQYF. Here the CDR3 DNA reads TGTGCCAGCAGCTTGCCGGGGCGGGCCCAGTACTTC.

In its sample, this clone was seen once. The gene calls are TRBV4-1 and TRBJ1-5, with D possibly being TRBD1 (5 bases). The V end was cut by 4 bases, the J end by 5 bases, with 9 bases between. The CDR3 is 13 residues long. The germline V gene has CDR1 MGHRA and CDR2 YSYEKL. In DNA, the CDR3 is TGCGCCAGCAGCCTAGGGGAGCATCAGCCCCAGCATTTT. It encodes CASSLGEHQPQHF.

The chain recombines TRBV5-6 with TRBJ2-3; 7 bases align to TRBD2. The length of the CDR3 is 15 residues. The V gene end was trimmed by 4 bases and the J gene end by 4 bases; junction bases not matched to a gene: 9. CDR1 and CDR2 from the germline V gene are SGHDT and YYEEEE. The CDR3 sequence: CASSLGLVGADTQYF. The CDR3 DNA reads as TGTGCCAGCAGCCTCGGACTAGTTGGCGCAGATACGCAGTATTTT.

The V and J genes are TRBV19 and TRBJ1-3, with D tentatively TRBD1 (5 bases). Looked up from germline, CDR1 is LNHDA and CDR2 is SQIVND (reference sequence). The CDR3 sequence is 14 residues long. V was clipped by 7 bases and J by 3 bases, with 13 bases between them. The DNA of the CDR3 is TGTGCCAGTACCTTCGGGGGAGGTGGAAACACCATATATTTT. Protein: CASTFGGGGNTIYF.

This chain links TRBV11-2 with TRBJ1-2; D call uncertain. The V and J ends lost 3 bases and 0 bases respectively, with 2 bases between them. The V gene's germline CDR1 is SGHAT and CDR2 FQNNGV. The CDR3 is 12 amino acids. The CDR3 DNA sequence: TGTGCCAGCAGCTTTACTAACTATGGCTACACCTTC. This encodes CASSFTNYGYTF.

CDR3 coding DNA: TGTGCCAGCAGTGACGGGGCTGCAGGGGGAGAGACCCAGTACTTC. As protein: CASSDGAAGGETQYF. J is TRBJ2-5 and V is TRBV6-4; TRBD1 matches 7 bases. In germline, CDR1 is MRHNA, CDR2 SNTAGT. The J segment lost 4 bases and the V segment lost 2 bases, leaving 7 bases of the junction unmatched. This CDR3 has 15 residues.

J is TRBJ2-2 and V is TRBV3-1 (or the pseudogene TRBV3-2); D remains unclear. The CDR3 totals 15 residues. Trimming left V 6 bases short and J 5 bases short, with 16 bases between. CDR1 and CDR2 from the germline V gene are LGHDT and YNNKEL (reference sequence). CDR3 region: CASSPGPRSTGELFF. In DNA form, the CDR3 reads TGTGCCAGCAGTCCGGGCCCCCGTAGTACCGGGGAGCTGTTTTTT.

J is TRBJ1-2 and V is TRBV4-3, with D hard to call. This CDR3 contains 15 residues. Germline V gene lookup returns CDR1 LGHNA and CDR2 YSLEER. Trimming stripped 1 base from V and 3 bases from J, with 12 bases between. CDR3 nucleotide sequence: TGCGCCAGCAGCCAAGGGGCCGGCGGGGACTATGGCTACACCTTC. This translates into CASSQGAGGDYGYTF.

The chain couples TRBV18 to TRBJ1-6; 8 nucleotides match TRBD1. V dropped 2 bases and J dropped 0; count of bases not matched to a gene: 9. The CDR3 covers 19 residues. CDR1 is KGHSH, CDR2 LQKENI, per germline. The CDR3 is CASSPGYQGASSYNSPLHF. CDR3 bases: TGTGCCAGCTCACCAGGGTACCAGGGGGCGAGCTCCTATAATTCACCCCTCCACTTT.

The rearrangement joins TRBV18 to TRBJ2-3; no definite D call. The CDR3 length is 15 residues. V lost 5 bases to trimming and J lost 3 bases, with 15 bases between them. CDR1 is KGHSH and CDR2 is LQKENI in the germline V gene. The CDR3 region has the DNA TGTGCCAGCTCAGGGCCAGACCAGCTTACAGATACGCAGTATTTT. Protein: CASSGPDQLTDTQYF.

The V gene is TRBV5-4, the J gene TRBJ1-6, with a weak D call TRBD1 (5 bases). Trimming removed 5 bases at V and 5 bases at J, with 14 bases between. Germline lookup yields CDR1 SGHNT and CDR2 YYREEE (reference sequence). This CDR3 is 15 amino acids long. The CDR3 protein is CASSWGTDNNSPLHF. CDR3 nucleotide sequence: TGTGCCAGCAGTTGGGGCACGGATAATAATTCACCCCTCCACTTT.